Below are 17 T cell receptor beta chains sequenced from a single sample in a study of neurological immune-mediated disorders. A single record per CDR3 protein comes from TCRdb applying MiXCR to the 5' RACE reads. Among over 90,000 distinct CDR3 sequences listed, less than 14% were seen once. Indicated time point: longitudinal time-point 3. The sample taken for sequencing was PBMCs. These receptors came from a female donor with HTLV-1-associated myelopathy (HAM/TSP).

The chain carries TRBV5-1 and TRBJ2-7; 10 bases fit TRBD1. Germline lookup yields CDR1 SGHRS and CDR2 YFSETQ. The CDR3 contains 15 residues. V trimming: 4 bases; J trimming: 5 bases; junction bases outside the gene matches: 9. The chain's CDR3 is CASSLLGQGINEQYF. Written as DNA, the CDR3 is TGCGCCAGCAGCCTACTGGGACAGGGGATAAACGAGCAGTACTTC.

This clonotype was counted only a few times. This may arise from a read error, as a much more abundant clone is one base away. CDR3: CAPWTGRTGELFF. CDR3 nucleotide sequence: TGTGCCCCCTGGACAGGGCGCACCGGGGAGCTGTTTTTT. The chain has TRBV7-9 and TRBJ2-2, with 8 positions matching TRBD1. The CDR3 consists of 13 residues. The germline CDR1 and CDR2 sequences are SEHNR and FQNEAQ (reference sequence). After removal of 11 bases from V and 4 bases from J, the junction contained 6 bases not matched to a gene.

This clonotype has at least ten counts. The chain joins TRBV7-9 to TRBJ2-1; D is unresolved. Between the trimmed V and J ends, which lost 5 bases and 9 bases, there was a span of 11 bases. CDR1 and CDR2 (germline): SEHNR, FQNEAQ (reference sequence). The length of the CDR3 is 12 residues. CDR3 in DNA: TGTGCCAGCAGCCAAGAAGTTGGTGAGCAGTTCTTC. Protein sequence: CASSQEVGEQFF. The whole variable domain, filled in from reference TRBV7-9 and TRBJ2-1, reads DTGVSQNPRHKITKRGQNVTFRCDPISEHNRLYWYRQTLGQGPEFLTYFQNEAQLEKSRLLSDRFSAERPKGSFSTLEIQRTEQGDSAMYLCASSQEVGEQFFGPGTRLTVL.

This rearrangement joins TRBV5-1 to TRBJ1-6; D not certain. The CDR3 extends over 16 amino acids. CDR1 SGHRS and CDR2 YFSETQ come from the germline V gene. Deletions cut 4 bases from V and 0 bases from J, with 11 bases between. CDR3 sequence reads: CASSRAESSYNSPLHF. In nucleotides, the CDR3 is TGCGCCAGCAGCCGAGCCGAAAGCTCCTATAATTCACCCCTCCACTTT.

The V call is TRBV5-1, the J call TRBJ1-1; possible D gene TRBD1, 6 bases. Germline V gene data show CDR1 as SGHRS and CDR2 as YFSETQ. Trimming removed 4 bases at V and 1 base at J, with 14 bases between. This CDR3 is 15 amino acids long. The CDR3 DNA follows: TGCGCCAGCAGCCGCGGTAGAGGGGGGAACACTGAAGCTTTCTTT. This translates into CASSRGRGGNTEAFF.

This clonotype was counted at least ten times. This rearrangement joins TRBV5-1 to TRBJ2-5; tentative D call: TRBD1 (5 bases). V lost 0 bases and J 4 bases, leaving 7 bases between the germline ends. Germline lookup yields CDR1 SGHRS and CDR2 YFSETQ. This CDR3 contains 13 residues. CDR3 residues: CASSLGQGETQYF. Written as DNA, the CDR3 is TGCGCCAGCAGCTTGGGGCAGGGAGAGACCCAGTACTTC.

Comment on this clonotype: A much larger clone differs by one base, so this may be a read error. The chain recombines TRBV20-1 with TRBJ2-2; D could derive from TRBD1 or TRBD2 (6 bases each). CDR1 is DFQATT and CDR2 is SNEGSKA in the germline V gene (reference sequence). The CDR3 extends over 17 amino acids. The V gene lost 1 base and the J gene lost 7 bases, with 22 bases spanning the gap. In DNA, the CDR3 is TGCAGTGCTAGAGGGAACACTCGCTGGGGGGCCGTCGGGGAGCTGTTTTTT. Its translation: CSARGNTRWGAVGELFF.

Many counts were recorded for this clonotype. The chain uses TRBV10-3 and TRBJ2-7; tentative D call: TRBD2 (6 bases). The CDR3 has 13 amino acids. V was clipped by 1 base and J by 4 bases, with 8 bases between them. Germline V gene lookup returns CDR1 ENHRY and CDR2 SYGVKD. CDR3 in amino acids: CAISEWGEYEQYF. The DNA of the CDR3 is TGTGCCATCAGTGAGTGGGGGGAATACGAGCAGTACTTC.

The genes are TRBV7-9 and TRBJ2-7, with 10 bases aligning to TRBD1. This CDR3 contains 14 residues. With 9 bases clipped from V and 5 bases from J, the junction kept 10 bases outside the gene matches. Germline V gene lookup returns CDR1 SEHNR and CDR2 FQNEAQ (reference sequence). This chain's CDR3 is CASLWTGGGDEQYF. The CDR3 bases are TGTGCCAGTTTATGGACAGGGGGAGGTGACGAGCAGTACTTC.

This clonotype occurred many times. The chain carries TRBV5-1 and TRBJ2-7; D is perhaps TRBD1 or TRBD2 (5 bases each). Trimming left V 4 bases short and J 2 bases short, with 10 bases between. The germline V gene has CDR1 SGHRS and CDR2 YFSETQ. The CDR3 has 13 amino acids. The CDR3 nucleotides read TGCGCCAGCAGCGGGGACGGAGCCTACGAGCAGTACTTC. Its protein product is CASSGDGAYEQYF. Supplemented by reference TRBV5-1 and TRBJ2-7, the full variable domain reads KAGVTQTPRYLIKTRGQQVTLSCSPISGHRSVSWYQQTPGQGLQFLFEYFSETQRNKGNFPGRFSGRQFSNSRSEMNVSTLELGDSALYLCASSGDGAYEQYFGPGTRLTVT.

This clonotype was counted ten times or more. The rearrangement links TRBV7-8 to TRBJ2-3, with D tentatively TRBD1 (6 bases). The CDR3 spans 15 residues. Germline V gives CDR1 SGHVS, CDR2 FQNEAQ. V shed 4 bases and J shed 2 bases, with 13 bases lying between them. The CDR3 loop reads CASSYVGAATDTQYF. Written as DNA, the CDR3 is TGTGCCAGCAGCTATGTGGGGGCTGCCACAGATACGCAGTATTTT.

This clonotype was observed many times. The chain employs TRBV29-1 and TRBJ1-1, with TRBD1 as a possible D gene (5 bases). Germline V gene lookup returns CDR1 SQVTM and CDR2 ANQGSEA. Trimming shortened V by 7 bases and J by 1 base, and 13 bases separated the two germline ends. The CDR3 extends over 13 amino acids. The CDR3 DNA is TGCAGCGGCCTAAACAGGAGGAACACTGAAGCTTTCTTT. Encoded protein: CSGLNRRNTEAFF.

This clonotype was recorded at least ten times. The CDR3 region is CASSPNRQETQYF. CDR3 nucleotide sequence: TGTGCCAGCTCACCAAACCGTCAAGAGACCCAGTACTTC. The chain has TRBV18 and TRBJ2-5; unclear D gene. The CDR3 spans 13 residues. The germline V and J ends were trimmed by 2 bases and 2 bases, with 6 bases remaining between them. CDR1 and CDR2 from the germline V gene are KGHSH and LQKENI. The variable domain in full, completed from reference TRBV18 and TRBJ2-5, reads NAGVMQNPRHLVRRRGQEARLRCSPMKGHSHVYWYRQLPEEGLKFMVYLQKENIIDESGMPKERFSAEFPKEGPSILRIQQVVRGDSAAYFCASSPNRQETQYFGPGTRLLVL.

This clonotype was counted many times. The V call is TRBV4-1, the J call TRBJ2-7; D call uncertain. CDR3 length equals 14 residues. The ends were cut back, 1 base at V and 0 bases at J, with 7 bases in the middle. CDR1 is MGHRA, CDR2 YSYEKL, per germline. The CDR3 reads CASSQGAFSYEQYF. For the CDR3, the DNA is TGCGCCAGCAGCCAAGGGGCATTCTCCTACGAGCAGTACTTC.

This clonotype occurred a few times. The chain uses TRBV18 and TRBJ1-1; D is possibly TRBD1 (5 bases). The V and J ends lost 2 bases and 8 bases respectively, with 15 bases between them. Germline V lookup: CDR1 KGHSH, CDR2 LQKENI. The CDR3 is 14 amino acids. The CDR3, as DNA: TGTGCCAGCTCACCAGGCTCGGGACCCCAAGAAGCTTTCTTT. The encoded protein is CASSPGSGPQEAFF.

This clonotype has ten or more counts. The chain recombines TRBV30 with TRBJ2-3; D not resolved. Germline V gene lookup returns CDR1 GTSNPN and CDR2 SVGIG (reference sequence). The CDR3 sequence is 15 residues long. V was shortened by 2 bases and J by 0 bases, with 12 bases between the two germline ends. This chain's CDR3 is CAWSSNPLSTDTQYF. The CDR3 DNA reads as TGTGCCTGGAGTTCCAACCCTCTTAGCACAGATACGCAGTATTTT.

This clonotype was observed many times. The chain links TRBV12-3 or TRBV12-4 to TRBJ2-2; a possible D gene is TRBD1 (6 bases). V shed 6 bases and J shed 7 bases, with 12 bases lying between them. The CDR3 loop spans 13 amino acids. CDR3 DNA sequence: TGTGCCAGCAGCCTGGAAGGGGGCGGGGAGCTGTTTTTT. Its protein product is CASSLEGGGELFF.